The present TCR beta chain was sequenced within a study of shared clonotypes between healthy human individuals. CDR1 is MNHEY and CDR2 is SMNVEV in the germline V gene (reference sequence). The V gene lost 5 bases and the J gene lost 5 bases, with 13 bases spanning the gap. This CDR3 is 14 amino acids long. Profiled with immunoSEQ multiplex PCR; TCRdb holds only in-frame clones, not every one. The table records roughly 2 million clones, approximately 94% of them present only once. The chain carries TRBV27 and TRBJ1-5; no reliable D call. Sequencing was performed on naive CD4+ T cells sorted from blood. Subset reported: CD45RA+ positively selected. This TCR was recovered from a man in his late teens or twenties in good health. CDR3 sequence reads: CASSRTRGDQPQHF. The CDR3 DNA reads as TGTGCCAGCAGTAGAACTAGAGGAGATCAGCCCCAGCATTTT.